This T cell receptor beta chain was profiled in a study of cytomegalovirus exposure and HLA in healthy donors listed by TCRdb under 2017. For the wider study: According to an earlier analysis of 450 to 650 of the donors, about 180 million T cells yielded 120 million or so unique TCR beta sequences and around 300 Gb of sequence data. HLA typing included class I and class II loci at four-digit resolution. The study aimed to test whether cataloging public T cell receptors could reveal signatures of past pathogen exposure. An early release that covered 500 to 800 HLA-typed donors contained approximately 300 gigabases of sequencing data and 85 million to 100 million unique TCR sequences. All discovery cohort repertoires had been generated using a single sequencing platform. Roughly five DR-DQ haplotypes were handled as single units for association and clustering, since linkage in the cohort was strong. The T cell repertoires of about 700 subjects were profiled by immunosequencing and related to cytomegalovirus serostatus. The genetic ancestry cluster associated with self-reported Caucasian donors included over 65% of the 300 to 450 genotyped donors. High-throughput TCR immunosequencing, statistical association of individual TCRs with disease status, and machine learning were combined to predict cytomegalovirus infection status. On average, around 240,000 unique TCR beta nucleotide sequences were sequenced per donor among a few hundred genotyped donors of the cohort, with about 19% of those sequences being non-productive. A later analysis re-analyzed previously published TCR beta repertoires from 550 to 700 donors and added high-resolution HLA genotyping to study TCR occurrence patterns. Rather than using new phenotypic data, the later analysis identified candidate immune exposures from TCR beta sequences and from how often those sequences occurred across donors. Typing coverage varied by locus: about 629-630 donors for A, B, C, DRB1 and DQB1; some 520 for DQA1; around 570 for DPA1; 450 to 480 for DPB1. Donor age, sex, ethnicity and CMV serostatus were compiled alongside the repertoire data. A separate validation cohort of 100 to 150 different subjects was used in addition to the approximately 700-subject first cohort. An earlier analysis of approximately 580 of the donors used high-throughput TCR beta sequencing to judge whether each TCR beta V gene segment behaved as functional or pseudogenic. A later genetic analysis took genome-wide SNP genotypes for about three fifths of the 666 donors and used that subset as a discovery cohort.

Concerning this clone itself: Its antigen remains undetermined. Within one base of it there is no much larger clone, and no base qualities were kept.

In total, roughly 670 healthy bone marrow donors made up the cohort. At the time of sampling, all cohort members were nominally healthy, though unrecorded immune exposures were likely present. The donor was CMV seronegative and was included in the group of hundreds of seronegative cohort members. A peripheral blood sample was provided by each donor, and peripheral blood mononuclear cells were used for TCR beta sequencing. The Qiagen DNeasy Blood Extraction Kit was used to extract genomic DNA from the blood cell samples. Library preparation used the immunoSEQ multiplex PCR assay. A mixture of 60 forward primers for TCR Vbeta segments and 13 reverse primers for TCR Jbeta segments was used in the multiplex PCR. A multiplex PCR assay on genomic DNA amplified the CDR3 region of rearranged TCR beta genes. Amplified TCR beta libraries were sequenced as 87-base-pair reads on the Illumina HiSeq System. As for how the authors treated the data: Across the 500 to 850 repertoires, a later analysis counted tens of millions of unique TCR beta chains, about 10 million of which were shared by at least two donors. To remove PCR and sequencing errors, raw reads were error-corrected and collapsed into unique sequences using a nearest-neighbor algorithm that merged closely related sequences. Alignment of CDR3 sequences to IMGT reference sequences was used to assign V, D and J gene segments. For a sequence to be retained, a match of at least six nucleotides to both a V gene segment and a J gene segment was required. Rearrangements were called productive when the CDR3 lacked stop codons and stayed in frame with V and J; all others were non-productive. CDR3 was defined by IMGT convention, running from the second conserved V-encoded cysteine to the conserved J-encoded phenylalanine. The earlier analysis of about 610 of the donors excluded sequences that lacked an unambiguous match to a single V gene segment. In an earlier analysis of roughly 600 of the donors, a V segment was called functional when productive rearrangements were above 56.7%, and segregating when the standard deviation between donors exceeded 5%. A statistical classification framework was built to diagnose cytomegalovirus status from the catalog of TCR beta chain sequences. A later analysis assigned V and J genes by comparing TCR nucleotide sequences with IMGT/GENE-DB human TR gene sequences. A later analysis assigned CDR3 sequences and most-parsimonious VDJ recombination scenarios with the TCRdist pipeline. A later analysis defined each TCR beta chain by its CDR3 amino acid sequence plus V-gene family, and excluded reads lacking a unique V-gene family. As a way to deal with suspected cross-contamination and a sequencing artifact, a later analysis dropped 450 to 600 nucleotide sequences that were highly shared and had low generation probability. In a later analysis, a clonal expansion index for each public chain was calculated from normalized within-repertoire ranks of inferred template counts. Generation probabilities in a later analysis came from a VDJ recombination model fitted to out-of-frame rearrangements, and those results were checked against IGoR. In a later analysis, hypergeometric tests were used to score TCR-TCR, TCR-HLA and TCR-CMV co-occurrence, with a repertoire-size bias correction applied to TCR pairs. In a later analysis, false discovery rates were estimated by permuting HLA or CMV assignments 20 times. In a later analysis, co-occurring TCRs were grouped using DBSCAN, with TCRdist sequence similarity added in when clustering inside HLA-allele-positive subsets. For co-occurrence clustering, repertoires with fewer than 30,000 or more than 120,000 public chains were excluded, along with roughly five repertoires with anomalous nucleotide sharing. Entries here come from immuneACCESS through TCRdb and include only in-frame sequences with V and J called. Some clones fail to appear in such tables; in the studies checked, an unresolved V gene covers under half of the shortfall, and the cause of the remainder is unknown. Clonal size and the V and J genes are those of that table, whereas D and trimming came from the DNA. The sample table contains about 150,000 clones; only one count was recorded for 75% of them. The ten most abundant clones make up roughly 7.3% of the sample.

Study-wide conclusions, independent of this receptor: The presence/absence analyses assumed that sequencing depth was roughly uniform across donors, and that assumption may not be true. A further reported finding was that TCR beta sequences accurately predicted the HLA-A and HLA-B alleles for most subjects in the first cohort. At a false discovery rate of 0.05, a later analysis linked some 18,000 TCR beta sequences to specific HLA alleles. Over 15 rarely observed V segments, including chromosome 9 orphons, were excluded from the earlier analysis of approximately 500 of the donors because counts were too low. Several of the top co-occurrence clusters appeared to be linked to parvovirus B19, influenza, CMV and Epstein-Barr virus, according to a later analysis. Cytomegalovirus status was reported to be diagnosed by the classifier with high specificity and sensitivity in both the original and validation cohorts. Most TCR sequences were seen in very few donors, while some public TCRs were found in many individuals. According to a later genetic analysis, donors in an Asian-associated ancestry cluster had fewer N-insertions in productive TCRs than the approximately 630-donor mean. Broadly in line with IMGT annotations, most TCR beta V segments showed up in productive rearrangements about 87% or about 30% of the time in an earlier analysis of about 500 of the donors. It was suggested by the authors that the approach could potentially be generalized to other disease states and immunological phenotypes. When HLA alleles, especially DR and DQ, strongly co-occurred, TCR associations were difficult to assign to individual alleles. Three of the identified cytomegalovirus-associated TCR beta chains were confirmed in vitro to be specific for cytomegalovirus antigens. Because some donors lacked HLA typing at each locus, the association tests relied only on the typed subset. An association between a missense DCLRE1C variant and V-gene and J-gene trimming of TCR beta chains was found in a later genetic analysis and replicated in an independent cohort. In a later analysis, HLA-associated TCR beta chains showed more clonal expansion and lower generation probabilities than non-associated chains that were equally common. Correlated functional status among segregating V segments might be attributable to linkage disequilibrium, but an unknown experimental factor could not be ruled out. In a later analysis, TCR association rates were found to vary across HLA loci, with the most associated TCRs seen for DRB1 alleles and the fewest for HLA-C alleles. A later analysis found that most CMV-associated TCR beta chains appeared HLA-restricted, with HLA associations seemingly driven largely by CMV exposure. Only TCR beta chains were sequenced in this cohort, and the absence of alpha or paired-chain data limited detectable features. For the cohort, immune exposure information was limited to CMV serostatus. In the study, around 150 TCR beta chains were listed as associated with cytomegalovirus. A group of highly shared sequence variants was considered likely to be a technical artifact of the sequencing pipeline.

The TCR was taken from a man aged 25-40 years in good health and CMV-seronegative. Sequenced sample: PBMCs.

In nucleotide form, the sequence is TGTGCCTGGAGTGCGGGGGGGGATCAGCCCCAGCATTTT. It specifies CAWSAGGDQPQHF. The V gene is TRBV30 and the J gene is TRBJ1-5; TRBD1 is a weak D gene call, 5 bases matching. As encoded in the germline V gene (reference sequence), CDR1 is GTSNPN while CDR2 is SVGIG. Trimming takes 1 base from V and 5 bases from J, and the germline ends sit 9 bases apart. Taken from cysteine to phenylalanine, the CDR3 has 13 residues. The sequence is cut down to CDR3 DNA, 39 bases in frame from base 1.